The table lists the clone carrying this T cell receptor beta chain with a few counts. V lost 7 bases, J lost 8 bases, and 9 bases lay in between. This CDR3 comprises 12 residues. In germline, CDR1 is MDHEN, CDR2 SYDVKM. The data stem from a study of blood T cell repertoires in COVID-19. Clones were read by immunoSEQ multiplex PCR, and TCRdb kept only the in-frame ones, dropping some. The sample shows 50,000 to 65,000 clones, approximately 84% of them seen only once. This chain links TRBV28 with TRBJ1-6; D not certain. The sample taken for sequencing was peripheral blood. The TCR sequence derives from a human donor in a cohort sampled during active COVID-19. For the CDR3, the DNA is TGTGCCAGCACTGTTCGGGATTCACCCCTCCACTTT. The encoded protein is CASTVRDSPLHF.